Each of the 14 T cell receptor beta chains below was sequenced from the same sample in a study of siplizumab effects on memory and regulatory T cells. The cells of the mixed lymphocyte reaction underwent an approximately six-day coculture at 37°C. The table came from immunoSEQ multiplex PCR; TCRdb's copy has only in-frame clones and leaves some out. The sample consists of more than 9,500 clones, 47% of them appearing once. These receptors' antigens are unknown. Sequenced sample: CFSE-low (dividing) CD8+ T cells sorted from an allogeneic mixed lymphocyte reaction. The receptors were sampled from a human donor in good health; the cells came from an allogeneic mixed lymphocyte reaction. Some clones in this sample may be carry-over from other donors' samples.

In this sample, this clone turned up once. The chain couples TRBV6-5 to TRBJ2-5, with 8 bases that match TRBD2. Germline CDR1 MNHEY, CDR2 SVGAGI. Trimming removed 4 bases from V and 4 bases from J; junction bases left unmatched: 8. The CDR3 sequence is 15 residues long. For the CDR3, the DNA is TGTGCCAGCAGTTTTGGACTAGCAGTGGGAGAGACCCAGTACTTC. Translated, it gives CASSFGLAVGETQYF.

V is TRBV7-6 and J is TRBJ1-6; D is perhaps TRBD1 (5 bases). The V and J ends lost 5 bases and 11 bases respectively, with 13 bases between them. This CDR3 comprises 13 residues. Germline loops: CDR1 SGHVS, CDR2 FNYEAQ. CDR3: CASSPQRGPPLHF. The CDR3 DNA is TGTGCCAGCAGCCCGCAGCGGGGCCCACCCCTCCACTTT.

This sequence joins TRBV4-2 and TRBJ1-4; D is ambiguous. The CDR3 has 13 residues. Trimming pared 7 bases from V and 3 bases from J, leaving 9 bases between. Germline V gives CDR1 LGHNA, CDR2 YNFKEQ. CDR3 sequence (DNA): TGTGCCAGCACCGACTTCCCTAATGAAAAACTGTTTTTT. As protein: CASTDFPNEKLFF.

The chain links TRBV7-9 to TRBJ2-1; weak D call: TRBD1 (5 bases). The germline V gene encodes CDR1 SEHNR and CDR2 FQNEAQ (reference sequence). The CDR3 spans 13 residues. The V and J ends lost 6 bases and 5 bases respectively, with 11 bases between them. This CDR3 reads CASRQGGNNEQFF. CDR3 in DNA: TGTGCCAGCAGGCAGGGCGGTAACAATGAGCAGTTCTTC.

CDR3 amino acids: CASSPPLLAGEETQYF. CDR3 sequence (DNA): TGTGCCAGCAGCCCCCCCCTCCTAGCGGGGGAGGAGACCCAGTACTTC. The chain is built from TRBV7-9 and TRBJ2-5, with 10 nucleotides matching TRBD2. Germline V CDR1 and CDR2: SEHNR, FQNEAQ (reference sequence). CDR3 size: 16 residues. After removal of 5 bases from V and 5 bases from J, the junction contained 11 bases not matched to a gene.

This clone is medium-sized in the sample. This rearrangement joins TRBV19 to TRBJ1-1; D may be TRBD1 (5 bases). The CDR3 covers 15 residues. Trimming cost V 2 bases and J 3 bases, with 13 bases left between them. Germline V gene data show CDR1 as LNHDA and CDR2 as SQIVND (reference sequence). The CDR3 region is CASSIRAGWDTEAFF. The CDR3 DNA sequence: TGTGCCAGTAGTATAAGGGCAGGGTGGGACACTGAAGCTTTCTTT.

By sample fraction, this clone is medium-sized. The CDR3 spells CASGDRGYNEQFF. The DNA of the CDR3 is TGTGCCAGCGGGGACCGGGGGTACAATGAGCAGTTCTTC. The gene calls are TRBV6-5 and TRBJ2-1, with D possibly being TRBD2 (6 bases). Between the trimmed V and J ends, which lost 8 bases and 4 bases, there was a span of 12 bases. Germline V gene lookup returns CDR1 MNHEY and CDR2 SVGAGI. This CDR3 is 13 amino acids long.

The chain links TRBV29-1 to TRBJ1-1, with a possible D match to TRBD1 (6 bases). V was clipped by 5 bases and J by 5 bases, with 15 bases between them. Germline CDR1 SQVTM, CDR2 ANQGSEA. The CDR3 covers 13 residues. CDR3 in amino acids: CSVQGGGRTEAFF. CDR3 coding DNA: TGCAGCGTTCAAGGGGGGGGCCGTACTGAAGCTTTCTTT.

This clone was recorded a few times. The rearrangement links TRBV7-8 to TRBJ2-3; no clear D gene. Per the germline V gene, CDR1 is SGHVS and CDR2 is FQNEAQ. V was cut by 2 bases and J by 2 bases, with 5 bases left in between. The CDR3 is made up of 13 amino acids. The CDR3 loop reads CASSLHHTDTQYF. For the CDR3, the DNA is TGTGCCAGCAGCTTACACCACACAGATACGCAGTATTTT.

This clone showed up just a few times. The chain uses TRBV7-9 and TRBJ2-2; a possible D gene is TRBD1 (6 bases). This CDR3 is built from 16 residues. Trimming removed 5 bases at V and 1 base at J, with 14 bases between. Per germline, CDR1 SEHNR and CDR2 FQNEAQ (reference sequence). The CDR3 here is CASSGPGQRNTGELFF. In DNA, the CDR3 is TGTGCCAGCAGCGGCCCGGGACAACGGAACACCGGGGAGCTGTTTTTT.

The CDR3 region has the DNA TGTGCCAGCAGCTTCCTGGGCTTGGGCGTATTATCAGAGACCCAGTACTTC. Its protein is CASSFLGLGVLSETQYF. J is TRBJ2-5 and V is TRBV11-3; D ambiguous. CDR3 length equals 17 residues. V was shortened by 3 bases and J by 4 bases, with 21 bases between the two germline ends. The germline CDR1 and CDR2 sequences are SGHNT and YENEEA. Drawing the rest from reference TRBV11-3 and TRBJ2-5, the complete variable domain is EAGVVQSPRYKIIEKKQPVAFWCNPISGHNTLYWYLQNLGQGPELLIRYENEEAVDDSQLPKDRFSAERLKGVDSTLKIQPAELGDSAVYLCASSFLGLGVLSETQYFGPGTRLLVL.

The chain joins TRBV6-1 to TRBJ2-1; D is unresolved. This CDR3 is built from 19 residues. The germline gives CDR1 MNHNS, CDR2 SASEGT. Trimming took 0 bases from V and 0 from J, leaving 18 bases between them. As DNA, the CDR3 is TGTGCCAGCAGTGAAGCGCTGTTAGGCACGGATAGCTCCTACAATGAGCAGTTCTTC. Its protein is CASSEALLGTDSSYNEQFF.

This sequence joins TRBV19 and TRBJ1-6, with D maybe TRBD1 (5 bases). In germline, CDR1 is LNHDA, CDR2 SQIVND (reference sequence). V shed 3 bases and J shed 9 bases, with 9 bases lying between them. The CDR3 has 13 amino acids. The DNA for the CDR3 is TGTGCCAGTAGTATCTGGGGGAGTTCACCCCTCCACTTT. Its protein is CASSIWGSSPLHF.

V and J are TRBV27 and TRBJ2-1; 8 nucleotides align to TRBD2. The length of the CDR3 is 13 residues. V lost 5 bases to trimming and J lost 10 bases; unmatched junction nucleotides: 7. Germline CDR1 and CDR2: MNHEY and SMNVEV (reference sequence). In nucleotides, the CDR3 is TGTGCCAGCAGTCCTGGGACTAGATGGGAGCAGTTCTTC. Encoded protein: CASSPGTRWEQFF.